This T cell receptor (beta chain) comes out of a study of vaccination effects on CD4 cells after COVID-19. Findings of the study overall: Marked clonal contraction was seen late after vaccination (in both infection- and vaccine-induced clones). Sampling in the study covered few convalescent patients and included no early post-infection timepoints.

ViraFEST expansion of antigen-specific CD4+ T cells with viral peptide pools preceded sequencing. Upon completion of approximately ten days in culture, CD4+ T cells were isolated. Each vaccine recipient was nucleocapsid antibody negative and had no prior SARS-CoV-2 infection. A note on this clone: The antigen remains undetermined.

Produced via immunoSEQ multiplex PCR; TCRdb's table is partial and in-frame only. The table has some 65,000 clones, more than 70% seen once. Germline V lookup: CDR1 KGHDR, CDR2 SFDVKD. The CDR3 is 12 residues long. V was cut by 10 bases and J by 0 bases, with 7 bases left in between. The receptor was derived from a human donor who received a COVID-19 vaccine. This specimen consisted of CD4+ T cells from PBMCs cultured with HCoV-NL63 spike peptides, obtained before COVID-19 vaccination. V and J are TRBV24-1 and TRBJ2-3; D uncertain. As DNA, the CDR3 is TGTGCCACAGGGCTTAGCACAGATACGCAGTATTTT. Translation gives CATGLSTDTQYF.